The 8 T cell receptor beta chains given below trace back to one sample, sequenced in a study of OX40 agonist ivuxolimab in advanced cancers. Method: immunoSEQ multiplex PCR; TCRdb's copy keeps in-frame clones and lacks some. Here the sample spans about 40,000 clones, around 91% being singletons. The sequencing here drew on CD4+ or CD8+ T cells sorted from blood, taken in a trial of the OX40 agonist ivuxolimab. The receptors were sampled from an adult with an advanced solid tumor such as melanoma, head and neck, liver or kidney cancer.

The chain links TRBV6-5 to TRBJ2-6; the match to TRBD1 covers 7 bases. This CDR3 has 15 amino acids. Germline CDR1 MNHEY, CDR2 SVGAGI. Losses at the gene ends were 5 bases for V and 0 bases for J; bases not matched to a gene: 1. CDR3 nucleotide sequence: TGTGCCAGCAGTCCAGGGGGCTCTGGGGCCAACGTCCTGACTTTC. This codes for CASSPGGSGANVLTF.

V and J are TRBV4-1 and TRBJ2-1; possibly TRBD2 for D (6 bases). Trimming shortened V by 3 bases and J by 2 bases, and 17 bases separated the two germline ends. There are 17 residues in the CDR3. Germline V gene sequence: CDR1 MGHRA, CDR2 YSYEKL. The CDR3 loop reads CASSHPSGHGTYNEQFF. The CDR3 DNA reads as TGCGCCAGCAGCCATCCGAGCGGGCACGGAACCTACAATGAGCAGTTCTTC.

CDR3 in amino acids: CASSAGRYTEAFF. The CDR3 nucleotides are TGTGCCAGCAGCGCAGGCAGGTACACTGAAGCTTTCTTT. V usage is TRBV7-8 and J usage is TRBJ1-1; no clear D gene. Per germline, CDR1 SGHVS and CDR2 FQNEAQ. V lost 5 bases, J lost 3 bases, and 10 bases lay in between. The length of the CDR3 is 13 residues.

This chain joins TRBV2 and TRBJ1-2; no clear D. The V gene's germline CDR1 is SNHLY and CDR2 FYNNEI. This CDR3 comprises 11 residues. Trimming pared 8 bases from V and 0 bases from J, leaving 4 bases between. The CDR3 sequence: CASSPNYGYTF. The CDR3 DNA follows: TGTGCCAGCTCTCCTAACTATGGCTACACCTTC.

The DNA for the CDR3 is TGCGCCAGCAGTCGCTCGACAAATCGCACCCGGGTAATCAACTATGGCTACACCTTC. Its translation: CASSRSTNRTRVINYGYTF. The chain carries TRBV10-1 and TRBJ1-2, with D hard to call. CDR1 WNHNN and CDR2 SYGVQD come from the germline V gene (reference sequence). This CDR3 is built from 19 residues. V lost 5 bases and J 2 bases, leaving 27 bases between the germline ends.

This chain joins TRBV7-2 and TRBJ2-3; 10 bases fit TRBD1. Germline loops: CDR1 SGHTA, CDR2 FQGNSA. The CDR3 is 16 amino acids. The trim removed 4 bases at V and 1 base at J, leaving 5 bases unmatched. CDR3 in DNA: TGTGCCAGCAGCTCTCGGACAGGGGGGGGCACAGATACGCAGTATTTT. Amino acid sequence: CASSSRTGGGTDTQYF.

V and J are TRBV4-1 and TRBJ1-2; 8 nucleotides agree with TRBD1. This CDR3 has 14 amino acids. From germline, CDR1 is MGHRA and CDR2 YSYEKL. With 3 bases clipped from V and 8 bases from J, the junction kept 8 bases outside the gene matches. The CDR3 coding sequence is TGCGCCAGCAGCCACGGACAGGGATTGGCCGGCTACACCTTC. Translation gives CASSHGQGLAGYTF.

CDR3 amino acids: CASSRGTGGFGSPLHF. For the CDR3, the DNA is TGTGCCAGCAGCCGAGGGACAGGGGGCTTCGGATCACCCCTCCACTTT. The chain carries TRBV14 and TRBJ1-6; 12 positions match TRBD1. Germline loops: CDR1 SGHDN, CDR2 FVKESK. The CDR3 is 16 amino acids. V lost 4 bases and J lost 10; bases outside the gene matches: 8.